These 10 T cell receptor beta chains were sequenced from one sample in a study of blood T cell repertoires in COVID-19. Assay: immunoSEQ multiplex PCR; the TCRdb copy retains only in-frame clones and omits some. The data show about 190,000 clones, around 79% seen once. The source material was peripheral blood. The source is a man aged 55-75 years with active or convalescent COVID-19.

This clone was seen only once. The chain has TRBV4-1 and TRBJ2-1; D unclear. The germline CDR1 and CDR2 sequences are MGHRA and YSYEKL. Between the trimmed V and J ends, which lost 3 bases and 8 bases, there was a span of 5 bases. CDR3 length: 11 amino acids. CDR3: CASSHLDEQFF. CDR3 nucleotide sequence: TGCGCCAGCAGCCACCTTGATGAGCAGTTCTTC.

The V gene is TRBV6-5, the J gene TRBJ2-5; perhaps TRBD1 as D (6 bases). CDR1 is MNHEY, CDR2 SVGAGI, per germline. Trimming removed 7 bases from V and 2 bases from J, with 17 bases in between. This CDR3 has 15 amino acids. The CDR3 DNA sequence: TGTGCCAGCACTTCGCCACAAGGGGGACAAGAGACCCAGTACTTC. Amino acids: CASTSPQGGQETQYF.

The chain employs TRBV10-3 and TRBJ2-7; D possibly corresponds to TRBD2 (6 bases). CDR3 length: 13 amino acids. Germline V gives CDR1 ENHRY, CDR2 SYGVKD. V shed 4 bases and J shed 3 bases, with 10 bases lying between them. The CDR3 DNA is TGTGCCATCAGTGCCGGGACTTACTACGAGCAGTACTTC. This translates into CAISAGTYYEQYF.

This chain uses TRBV9 with TRBJ2-1; 11 bases fit TRBD2. This CDR3 has 16 amino acids. J lost 8 bases, V lost 0 bases, and 7 bases had no gene match. Germline CDR1 and CDR2: SGDLS and YYNGEE. Here the CDR3 reads CASSVAASGRQDEQFF. The DNA for the CDR3 is TGTGCCAGCAGCGTAGCTGCTAGCGGGAGGCAGGATGAGCAGTTCTTC.

The J gene is TRBJ2-7, the V gene TRBV2, with D possibly TRBD2 on 5 matching bases. CDR3 length equals 12 residues. Per the germline V gene, CDR1 is SNHLY and CDR2 is FYNNEI. The V end lost 6 bases, the J end lost 2 bases, and 8 bases lay between the germline ends. CDR3 amino acids: CASSRDAYEQYF. DNA of the CDR3: TGTGCCAGCAGCCGGGATGCCTACGAGCAGTACTTC.

This chain joins TRBV5-1 and TRBJ2-7; 8 bases align to TRBD1. The CDR3 extends over 15 amino acids. J gave up 6 bases and V 4 bases, and 12 bases lay outside the gene matches. The germline V gene encodes CDR1 SGHRS and CDR2 YFSETQ. The CDR3 bases are TGCGCCAGCAGCCTTGACGGGACAGGTCTCCCCGAGCAGTACTTC. It encodes CASSLDGTGLPEQYF.

CDR3 protein: CASSPGTGFEETQYF. The DNA for the CDR3 is TGTGCCAGCAGCCCCGGGACAGGGTTTGAAGAGACCCAGTACTTC. V gene TRBV27 combines with J gene TRBJ2-5; 9 bases map to TRBD1. The CDR3 consists of 15 residues. Germline CDR1 and CDR2: MNHEY and SMNVEV (reference sequence). J lost 3 bases, V lost 6 bases, and 8 bases had no gene match.

Turning to this clone: At the DNA level, this CDR3 is encoded by other sequences in the same sample as well. This sequence joins TRBV7-2 and TRBJ2-7, with D unclear. The CDR3 is made up of 13 amino acids. Trimming took off 0 bases at V and 2 bases at J, with 5 bases between the two ends. Per the germline V gene, CDR1 is SGHTA and CDR2 is FQGNSA. The CDR3 region has the DNA TGTGCCAGCAGCTTAGCGAGTCCCTACGAGCAGTACTTC. Its translation: CASSLASPYEQYF. The whole variable domain, filled in from reference TRBV7-2 and TRBJ2-7, reads GAGVSQSPSNKVTEKGKDVELRCDPISGHTALYWYRQSLGQGLEFLIYFQGNSAPDKSGLPSDRFSAERTGGSVSTLTIQRTQQEDSAVYLCASSLASPYEQYFGPGTRLTVT.

The genes are TRBV13 and TRBJ2-7, with 7 positions matching TRBD2. The length of the CDR3 is 14 residues. V dropped 5 bases and J dropped 2; count of bases not matched to a gene: 6. Germline-derived CDR1 and CDR2 are PRHDT and FYEKMQ (reference sequence). The CDR3 sequence: CASSHRGGTYEQYF. The CDR3 coding sequence is TGTGCCAGCAGCCACCGCGGGGGAACCTACGAGCAGTACTTC.

This clone was seen only a few times. The V gene is TRBV7-9, the J gene TRBJ2-5, with D perhaps TRBD2 (5 bases). CDR1 SEHNR and CDR2 FQNEAQ come from the germline V gene (reference sequence). The CDR3 length is 12 residues. V lost 7 bases and J 5 bases, leaving 11 bases between the germline ends. CDR3 in amino acids: CASTVRGETQYF. For the CDR3, the DNA is TGTGCCAGCACCGTTCGAGGGGAGACCCAGTACTTC.